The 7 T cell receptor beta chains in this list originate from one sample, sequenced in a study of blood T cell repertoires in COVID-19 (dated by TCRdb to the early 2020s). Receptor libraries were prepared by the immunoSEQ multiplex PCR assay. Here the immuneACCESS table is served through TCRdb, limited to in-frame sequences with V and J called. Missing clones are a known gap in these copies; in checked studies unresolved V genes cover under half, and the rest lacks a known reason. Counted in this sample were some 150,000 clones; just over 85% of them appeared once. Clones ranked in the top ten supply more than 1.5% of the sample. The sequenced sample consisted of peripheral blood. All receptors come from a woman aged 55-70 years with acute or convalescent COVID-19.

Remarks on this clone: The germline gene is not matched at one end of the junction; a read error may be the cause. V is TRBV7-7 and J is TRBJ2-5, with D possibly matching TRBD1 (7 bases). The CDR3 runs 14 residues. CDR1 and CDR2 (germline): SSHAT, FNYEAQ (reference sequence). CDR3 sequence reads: CASSSLTGRETQYF. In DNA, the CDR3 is TGTGCTAGCAGCTCCCTGACAGGGAGGGAGACCCAGTACTTC.

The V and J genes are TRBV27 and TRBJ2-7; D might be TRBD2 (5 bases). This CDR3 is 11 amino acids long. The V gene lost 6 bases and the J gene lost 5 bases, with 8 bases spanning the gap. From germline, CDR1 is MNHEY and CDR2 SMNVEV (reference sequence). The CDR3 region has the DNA TGTGCCAGCAGCCGGGGTCACGAGCAGTACTTC. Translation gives CASSRGHEQYF.

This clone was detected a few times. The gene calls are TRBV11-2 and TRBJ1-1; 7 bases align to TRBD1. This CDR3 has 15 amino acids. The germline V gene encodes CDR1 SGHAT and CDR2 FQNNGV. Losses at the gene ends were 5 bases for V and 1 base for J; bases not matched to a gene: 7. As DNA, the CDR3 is TGTGCCAGCAGCCCCCGACAGGGTCAGAACACTGAAGCTTTCTTT. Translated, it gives CASSPRQGQNTEAFF.

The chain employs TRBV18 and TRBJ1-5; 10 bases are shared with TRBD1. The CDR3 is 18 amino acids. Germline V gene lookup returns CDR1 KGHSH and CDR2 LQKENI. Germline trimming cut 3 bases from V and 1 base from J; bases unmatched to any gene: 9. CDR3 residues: CASSPNTGQGGSNQPQHF. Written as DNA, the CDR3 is TGTGCCAGCTCACCCAATACAGGACAGGGGGGCAGCAATCAGCCCCAGCATTTT. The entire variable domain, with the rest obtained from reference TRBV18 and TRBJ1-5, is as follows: NAGVMQNPRHLVRRRGQEARLRCSPMKGHSHVYWYRQLPEEGLKFMVYLQKENIIDESGMPKERFSAEFPKEGPSILRIQQVVRGDSAAYFCASSPNTGQGGSNQPQHFGDGTRLSIL.

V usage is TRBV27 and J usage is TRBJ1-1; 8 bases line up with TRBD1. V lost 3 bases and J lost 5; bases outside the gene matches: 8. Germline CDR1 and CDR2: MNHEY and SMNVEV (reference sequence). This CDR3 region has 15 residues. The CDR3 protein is CASSLARGLRTEAFF. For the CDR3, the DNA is TGTGCCAGCAGTTTGGCCAGGGGGCTGAGAACTGAAGCTTTCTTT.

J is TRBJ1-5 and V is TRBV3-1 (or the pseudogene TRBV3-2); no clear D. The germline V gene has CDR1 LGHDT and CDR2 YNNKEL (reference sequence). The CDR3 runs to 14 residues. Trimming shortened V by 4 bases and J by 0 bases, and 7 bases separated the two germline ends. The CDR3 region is CASSREYSNQPQHF. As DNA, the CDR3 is TGTGCCAGCAGCCGCGAATATAGCAATCAGCCCCAGCATTTT.

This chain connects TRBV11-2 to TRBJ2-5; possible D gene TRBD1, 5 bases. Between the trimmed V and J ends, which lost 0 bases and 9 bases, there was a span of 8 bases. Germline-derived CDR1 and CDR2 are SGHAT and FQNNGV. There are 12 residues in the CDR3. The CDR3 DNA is TGTGCCAGCAGCTTAGAAATAGGGGCCCAGTACTTC. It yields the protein CASSLEIGAQYF.